A single sample is the source of the 21 T cell receptor beta chains below, sequenced in a study of lymphopenia after photon versus proton radiotherapy. Sequenced by immunoSEQ multiplex PCR; TCRdb stores in-frame clones only, minus some. This sample has 55,000 to 70,000 clones, with around 90% found just once. Specimen: peripheral blood, collected from a patient treated with photon-based radiotherapy. The source of these receptors is a woman in her seventies with pancreatic cancer.

This sequence joins TRBV7-2 and TRBJ2-3; the D gene is possibly TRBD2 (6 bases). The CDR3 covers 13 residues. V was pared by 10 bases and J by 6 bases, with 17 bases between. In germline, CDR1 is SGHTA, CDR2 FQGNSA. The CDR3 DNA reads as TGTGCCACCCTAGGGAGGCGTTTGGATACGCAGTATTTT. Its protein is CATLGRRLDTQYF.

This clone was detected only once. The V and J genes are TRBV19 and TRBJ2-3, with 7 bases that match TRBD2. In germline, CDR1 is LNHDA, CDR2 SQIVND (reference sequence). This CDR3 has 18 amino acids. The V segment lost 1 base and the J segment 6 bases; nucleotides outside the gene matches: 16. The DNA for the CDR3 is TGTGCCAGTAGTATAGGGGGCGGGAGATCGGGAATTATGGATACGCAGTATTTT. The encoded protein is CASSIGGGRSGIMDTQYF.

The rearrangement uses TRBV7-9 and TRBJ2-7, with TRBD1 identical over 9 bases. CDR1 and CDR2 from the germline V gene are SEHNR and FQNEAQ (reference sequence). CDR3 length equals 14 residues. V lost 4 bases, J lost 4 bases, and 5 bases stayed unmatched. The chain's CDR3 is CASSSTGGAYEQYF. CDR3 DNA sequence: TGTGCCAGCAGCTCTACAGGGGGCGCATACGAGCAGTACTTC.

The V and J genes are TRBV23-1 and TRBJ1-4; 7 bases line up with TRBD1. TRBV23-1 is assigned to the ORF class and has an uncertain function. CDR3 length: 15 residues. V lost 8 bases and J lost 2; bases outside the gene matches: 8. CDR3 in amino acids: CASRFVQGTNEKLFF. The DNA of the CDR3 is TGCGCCAGCCGCTTTGTACAGGGGACTAATGAAAAACTGTTTTTT.

V usage is TRBV7-9 and J usage is TRBJ1-3, with a tentative D call TRBD1 (5 bases). The CDR3 length is 15 residues. V shed 5 bases and J shed 2 bases, with 13 bases lying between them. Germline V gene data show CDR1 as SEHNR and CDR2 as FQNEAQ (reference sequence). This CDR3 is CASSHSKGAGNTIYF. In DNA, the CDR3 is TGTGCCAGCAGCCACTCTAAAGGGGCTGGAAACACCATATATTTT.

V and J are TRBV15 and TRBJ2-2, with D possibly TRBD1 on 6 matching bases. Germline assignment: CDR1 LNHNV and CDR2 YYDKDF (reference sequence). V was trimmed by 7 bases and J by 0 bases, leaving 18 bases between them. This CDR3 has 17 residues. The CDR3 region is CATTAPGAWANTGELFF. CDR3 bases: TGTGCCACCACGGCCCCAGGGGCCTGGGCGAACACCGGGGAGCTGTTTTTT.

The chain joins TRBV14 to TRBJ2-2, with TRBD2 matching over 10 bases. This CDR3 has 21 residues. The junction had 17 bases not matched to a gene; V was cut back by 0 bases and J by 4 bases. The germline CDR1 and CDR2 sequences are SGHDN and FVKESK. The CDR3 nucleotides read TGTGCCAGCAGCCAAGATGTCGGACTAGCGGACTCCTCCCGCGGCACCGGGGAGCTGTTTTTT. Its protein product is CASSQDVGLADSSRGTGELFF.

The V gene is TRBV5-3, the J gene TRBJ2-7, with TRBD1 as a possible D gene (6 bases). TRBV5-3 is recorded as an ORF, its role being uncertain. The CDR3 length is 15 residues. V was trimmed by 1 base and J by 2 bases, leaving 13 bases between them. The CDR3 here is CARSLIRDTPYEQYF. The DNA for the CDR3 is TGTGCCAGAAGCTTGATAAGGGACACACCCTACGAGCAGTACTTC.

This clone occurred once. The gene calls are TRBV18 and TRBJ1-2; 10 nucleotides line up with TRBD1. V gave up 1 base and J gave up 2 bases; unmatched junction bases: 4. The CDR3 sequence is 16 residues long. The germline V gene has CDR1 KGHSH and CDR2 LQKENI. CDR3 amino acids: CASSPRTGQGNYGYTF. The CDR3 bases are TGTGCCAGCTCACCACGGACGGGACAGGGGAACTATGGCTACACCTTC.

This chain uses TRBV7-9 with TRBJ2-7; D possibly corresponds to TRBD2 (6 bases). The CDR3 extends over 14 amino acids. Trimming took 0 bases from V and 3 from J, leaving 9 bases between them. CDR1 and CDR2 (germline): SEHNR, FQNEAQ (reference sequence). This CDR3 reads CASSLAGGSYEQYF. In DNA form, the CDR3 reads TGTGCCAGCAGCTTAGCGGGGGGTAGCTACGAGCAGTACTTC.

The V call is TRBV28, the J call TRBJ2-1, with TRBD1 as a possible D gene (7 bases). CDR1 and CDR2 from the germline V gene are MDHEN and SYDVKM. The CDR3 covers 14 residues. Between the trimmed V and J ends, which lost 4 bases and 2 bases, there was a span of 9 bases. CDR3: CASSSGGTYNEQFF. CDR3 nucleotides: TGTGCCAGCAGTTCAGGGGGGACCTACAATGAGCAGTTCTTC.

J is TRBJ1-2 and V is TRBV29-1; 9 positions agree with TRBD1. The CDR3 consists of 14 residues. The germline V gene has CDR1 SQVTM and CDR2 ANQGSEA. Losses at the gene ends were 3 bases for V and 4 bases for J; bases not matched to a gene: 6. This CDR3 is CSVDVGQGIYGYTF. The DNA of the CDR3 is TGCAGCGTTGATGTGGGACAGGGAATCTATGGCTACACCTTC.

The chain combines TRBV27 with TRBJ1-5, with D tentatively TRBD1 (6 bases). Germline CDR1 MNHEY, CDR2 SMNVEV (reference sequence). CDR3 length: 14 amino acids. V was pared by 0 bases and J by 7 bases, with 10 bases between. CDR3 amino acids: CASSLSTGLQPQHF. CDR3 coding DNA: TGTGCCAGCAGTTTATCCACAGGGCTCCAGCCCCAGCATTTT.

The V gene is TRBV6-1, the J gene TRBJ2-7; D ambiguous. CDR3 length equals 15 residues. Germline V gene lookup returns CDR1 MNHNS and CDR2 SASEGT. V lost 4 bases, J lost 2 bases, and 15 bases lay in between. The CDR3 nucleotides read TGTGCCAGCAGTGCCGATGCAGGTTCCCCCTACGAGCAGTACTTC. Encoded protein: CASSADAGSPYEQYF.

The rearrangement joins TRBV6-4 to TRBJ2-1, with 8 bases fitting TRBD2. V shed 6 bases, J shed 8 bases, and the junction held 6 bases outside the gene matches. From germline, CDR1 is MRHNA and CDR2 SNTAGT. The CDR3 sequence is 13 residues long. Here the CDR3 reads CASSRLATDEQFF. DNA for the CDR3: TGTGCCAGCAGCCGACTAGCGACGGATGAGCAGTTCTTC.

The V gene is TRBV19, the J gene TRBJ2-5; 7 bases match TRBD2. Germline-derived CDR1 and CDR2 are LNHDA and SQIVND (reference sequence). J lost 7 bases, V lost 1 base, and 9 bases had no gene match. This CDR3 is 15 amino acids long. The CDR3 region has the DNA TGTGCCAGTAGTATAGTGGCAGGGAGGGAGGGGACCCAGTACTTC. It is translated as CASSIVAGREGTQYF.

The chain couples TRBV27 to TRBJ2-7; TRBD1 matches 7 bases. Looked up from germline, CDR1 is MNHEY and CDR2 is SMNVEV (reference sequence). The CDR3 contains 15 residues. V was pared by 7 bases and J by 2 bases, with 11 bases of the junction left unmatched. DNA of the CDR3: TGTGCCAGCACCCAAACCGGGACAGCGACCTACGAGCAGTACTTC. Residues: CASTQTGTATYEQYF.

This chain links TRBV5-4 with TRBJ1-1; no reliable D call. V lost 0 bases to trimming and J lost 4 bases, with 7 bases between them. This CDR3 contains 13 residues. The germline gives CDR1 SGHNT, CDR2 YYREEE (reference sequence). The CDR3 nucleotides are TGTGCCAGCAGCTTGGTTACGGGCACTGAAGCTTTCTTT. This translates into CASSLVTGTEAFF.

This chain joins TRBV5-1 and TRBJ1-5; the D gene is possibly TRBD1 (5 bases). The V gene lost 0 bases and the J gene lost 8 bases, with 9 bases spanning the gap. The CDR3 contains 13 residues. Germline V gives CDR1 SGHRS, CDR2 YFSETQ. CDR3 protein: CASSLGAGEPQHF. Written as DNA, the CDR3 is TGCGCCAGCAGCTTGGGGGCGGGGGAGCCCCAGCATTTT.

The J gene is TRBJ2-3, the V gene TRBV29-1, with 8 bases that match TRBD1. Germline values: CDR1 SQVTM, CDR2 ANQGSEA. With V trimmed by 6 bases and J by 6 bases, 8 bases remained unmatched. The CDR3 runs to 13 residues. The CDR3 protein is CSVTGAPVDTQYF. The DNA of the CDR3 is TGCAGCGTGACAGGGGCTCCCGTGGATACGCAGTATTTT.

The chain employs TRBV28 and TRBJ2-5, with TRBD1 matching 7 bases. The junction had 10 bases not matched to a gene; V was cut back by 7 bases and J by 5 bases. There are 14 residues in the CDR3. Germline V gives CDR1 MDHEN, CDR2 SYDVKM. The CDR3 loop reads CASIGQGDAETQYF. CDR3 bases: TGTGCCAGCATAGGGCAGGGGGATGCGGAGACCCAGTACTTC.